The T cell receptor (beta chain) under discussion was sequenced for a study of beta chain features in type 1 diabetes. The overall study: Cell yields, age and gender were similar between patients and healthy donors.

Study outcomes and limitations: Across all four CD4+ subsets, people with type 1 diabetes showed modestly shorter TCRB CDR3s.

The study reverse transcribed the entire isolated RNA, so it sequenced expressed TCRB transcripts. Profiling relied on immunoSEQ multiplex PCR, and the TCRdb table lists in-frame clones only, not all of them. Seen here are 250,000 to 300,000 clones, 24% observed once, and the top ten hold 0.012%. Sorting that relied on CD45RO/CCR7/CD25/CD127/CD95/CD27 yielded CD4+ naive, central memory, regulatory and stem cell-like memory cells. The purity of all sorted populations exceeded 98%. CDR3 size: 16 residues. Trimming left V 0 bases short and J 1 base short, with 12 bases between. From germline, CDR1 is SGDLS and CDR2 YYNGEE. This clone was seen only once. Its antigen is as yet unknown.

This chain joins TRBV9 and TRBJ2-3; D might be TRBD2 (5 bases). The TCR sequence derives from a woman younger than 45 with type 1 diabetes. Specimen: naive CD4+ T cells from blood. The CDR3 sequence is CASSVGLAAGTDTQYF. CDR3 in DNA: TGTGCCAGCAGCGTAGGGCTAGCAGCTGGCACAGATACGCAGTATTTT.